This passage covers 19 T cell receptor beta chains from one sample sequenced in a study of T cell responses to AZD1222 COVID-19 vaccine. Measured with immunoSEQ multiplex PCR; TCRdb has only the in-frame clones, and not every one. The table shows tens of thousands of clones, with about 89% occurring only once. Source: peripheral blood, taken on day 0 of AZD1222 vaccination. The origin of the receptors is an adult in good health.

This chain's CDR3 is CASSLYEAGSDTQYF. The CDR3 coding sequence is TGTGCCAGCAGCTTATATGAGGCAGGCTCCGATACGCAGTATTTT. The chain combines TRBV7-9 with TRBJ2-3; D gene uncertain. Trimming removed 2 bases at V and 6 bases at J, with 15 bases between. The germline CDR1 and CDR2 sequences are SEHNR and FQNEAQ (reference sequence). CDR3 size: 15 residues.

This clone was observed once. This sequence joins TRBV5-4 and TRBJ1-2; D is perhaps TRBD1 (5 bases). The CDR3 is 14 amino acids. CDR1 and CDR2 from the germline V gene are SGHNT and YYREEE (reference sequence). Trimming removed 2 bases at V and 10 bases at J, with 18 bases between. Here the CDR3 reads CASSFSGIDSSYTF. In DNA, the CDR3 is TGTGCCAGCAGCTTTTCCGGGATAGACAGCTCCTACACCTTC. The whole variable domain, filled in from reference TRBV5-4 and TRBJ1-2, reads ETGVTQSPTHLIKTRGQQVTLRCSSQSGHNTVSWYQQALGQGPQFIFQYYREEENGRGNFPPRFSGLQFPNYSSELNVNALELDDSALYLCASSFSGIDSSYTFGSGTRLTVV.

This chain links TRBV2 with TRBJ1-5; 9 bases match TRBD1. The CDR3 spans 14 residues. CDR1 is SNHLY and CDR2 is FYNNEI in the germline V gene. V trimming: 0 bases; J trimming: 7 bases; junction bases outside the gene matches: 1. CDR3 protein: CASSEATGGQPQHF. CDR3 bases: TGTGCCAGCAGTGAAGCGACAGGGGGACAGCCCCAGCATTTT.

The CDR3, as DNA: TGTGCCAGCAGTTCCTGGATTGGCGCTGAAGCTTTCTTT. The encoded protein is CASSSWIGAEAFF. This chain connects TRBV6-5 to TRBJ1-1; D not certain. CDR1 MNHEY and CDR2 SVGAGI come from the germline V gene. The CDR3 contains 13 residues. Deletions cut 4 bases from V and 6 bases from J, with 12 bases between.

The chain joins TRBV6-5 to TRBJ2-3; tentative D call: TRBD2 (6 bases). In germline, CDR1 is MNHEY, CDR2 SVGAGI. The CDR3 extends over 13 amino acids. Trimming removed 8 bases from V and 0 bases from J, with 9 bases in between. The CDR3 here is CASGGASTDTQYF. Here the CDR3 DNA reads TGTGCCAGCGGCGGGGCGAGCACAGATACGCAGTATTTT.

The chain recombines TRBV12-5 with TRBJ2-7, with no clear D. CDR3 size: 12 residues. Trimming cost V 4 bases and J 4 bases, with 8 bases left between them. Germline V gene sequence: CDR1 LGHNT, CDR2 FRNRAP. Here the CDR3 reads CASGSSWYEQYF. CDR3 nucleotide sequence: TGTGCTAGTGGTTCCAGTTGGTACGAGCAGTACTTC.

The chain has TRBV7-3 and TRBJ1-2; 8 bases are shared with TRBD1. The V segment lost 5 bases and the J segment 4 bases; nucleotides outside the gene matches: 3. CDR1 is SGHTA, CDR2 FQGTGA, per germline. The CDR3 spans 13 residues. The CDR3, as DNA: TGTGCCAGCAGCCTTGGGACAGGCTATGGCTACACCTTC. Its translation is CASSLGTGYGYTF.

V usage is TRBV28 and J usage is TRBJ1-1; D gene uncertain. V lost 2 bases and J lost 1, with 5 bases in between. This CDR3 has 13 amino acids. CDR1 MDHEN and CDR2 SYDVKM come from the germline V gene. The CDR3 coding sequence is TGTGCCAGCAGTTTACAGGAGAACACTGAAGCTTTCTTT. It specifies CASSLQENTEAFF.

The chain is built from TRBV18 and TRBJ1-1; TRBD1 matches at 8 bases. There are 15 residues in the CDR3. The junction had 6 bases not matched to a gene; V was cut back by 1 base and J by 5 bases. Germline CDR1 and CDR2: KGHSH and LQKENI. The CDR3 DNA is TGTGCCAGCTCACCACTCAACACAGGGGGTACTGAAGCTTTCTTT. This gives the protein CASSPLNTGGTEAFF.

The V call is TRBV6-5, the J call TRBJ1-2; 8 nucleotides match TRBD1. The CDR3 totals 12 residues. V shed 4 bases and J 8 bases; nucleotides not matched to a gene: 3. Per germline, CDR1 MNHEY and CDR2 SVGAGI. DNA for the CDR3: TGTGCCAGCAGTTTCGACAGGGGCGGCTACACCTTC. It yields the protein CASSFDRGGYTF.

The chain combines TRBV9 with TRBJ2-3; TRBD2 matches 9 bases. Looked up from germline, CDR1 is SGDLS and CDR2 is YYNGEE. Trimming took 0 bases from V and 5 from J; bases not matched to a gene: 7. The length of the CDR3 is 16 residues. CDR3 DNA: TGTGCCAGCAGCGTAGAGTGGCGGGGGGGCATAGATACGCAGTATTTT. The encoded protein is CASSVEWRGGIDTQYF. Supplemented by reference TRBV9 and TRBJ2-3, the full variable domain reads DSGVTQTPKHLITATGQRVTLRCSPRSGDLSVYWYQQSLDQGLQFLIQYYNGEERAKGNILERFSAQQFPDLHSELNLSSLELGDSALYFCASSVEWRGGIDTQYFGPGTRLTVL.

The V and J genes are TRBV7-9 and TRBJ1-2; D unresolved. Germline-derived CDR1 and CDR2 are SEHNR and FQNEAQ (reference sequence). The length of the CDR3 is 15 residues. The ends were cut back, 5 bases at V and 4 bases at J, with 17 bases in the middle. CDR3 DNA sequence: TGTGCCAGCAGCCCCCTAGGAGGGTATTCCTATGGCTACACCTTC. Protein sequence: CASSPLGGYSYGYTF.

The chain has TRBV6-5 and TRBJ2-7; D perhaps matches TRBD2 (5 bases). The CDR3 totals 13 residues. The V gene lost 4 bases and the J gene lost 2 bases, with 9 bases spanning the gap. In germline, CDR1 is MNHEY, CDR2 SVGAGI. CDR3 DNA: TGTGCCAGCAGTTGGGGAGAGACCTACGAGCAGTACTTC. It yields the protein CASSWGETYEQYF.

V usage is TRBV7-2 and J usage is TRBJ2-7; the match to TRBD2 covers 7 bases. The ends lost 1 base at V and 0 bases at J; junction bases unmatched: 6. The CDR3 consists of 16 residues. In germline, CDR1 is SGHTA, CDR2 FQGNSA. CDR3 DNA sequence: TGTGCCAGCAGCTTAGGGGGGGGTGGACACTCCTACGAGCAGTACTTC. Amino acid sequence: CASSLGGGGHSYEQYF.

Written as DNA, the CDR3 is TGCGCCAGCAACCCCCAGGGGGATAGCGTACGCGGGGAGCTGTTTTTT. Its protein is CASNPQGDSVRGELFF. This chain links TRBV4-1 with TRBJ2-2; 7 nucleotides line up with TRBD1. The germline V gene has CDR1 MGHRA and CDR2 YSYEKL. This CDR3 contains 16 residues. The V segment lost 7 bases and the J segment 7 bases; nucleotides outside the gene matches: 15.

The chain combines TRBV6-4 with TRBJ2-1; perhaps TRBD1 as D (6 bases). V was shortened by 0 bases and J by 5 bases, with 17 bases between the two germline ends. Germline V gene data show CDR1 as MRHNA and CDR2 as SNTAGT. The CDR3 runs 17 residues. The CDR3 is CASSDSITTGDHNEQFF. The CDR3 bases are TGTGCCAGCAGTGACTCGATAACGACAGGAGACCACAATGAGCAGTTCTTC.

The chain uses TRBV19 and TRBJ1-2; no reliable D call. Germline loops: CDR1 LNHDA, CDR2 SQIVND (reference sequence). Trimming shortened V by 1 base and J by 3 bases, and 3 bases separated the two germline ends. CDR3 length: 12 amino acids. CDR3 sequence: CASSIGDYGYTF. CDR3 DNA sequence: TGTGCCAGTAGTATAGGGGACTATGGCTACACCTTC. The full variable domain, rest sourced from reference TRBV19 and TRBJ1-2, is DGGITQSPKYLFRKEGQNVTLSCEQNLNHDAMYWYRQDPGQGLRLIYYSQIVNDFQKGDIAEGYSVSREKKESFPLTVTSAQKNPTAFYLCASSIGDYGYTFGSGTRLTVV.

The rearrangement uses TRBV6-5 and TRBJ1-2; tentatively, D is TRBD1 (6 bases). With 7 bases removed from V and 7 bases from J, the gap between germline ends came to 13 bases. The CDR3 has 12 residues. The germline gives CDR1 MNHEY, CDR2 SVGAGI. CDR3 in amino acids: CASKTTGTGYTF. In DNA form, the CDR3 reads TGTGCCAGCAAAACCACAGGGACTGGCTACACCTTC.

This clone appeared a single time. The rearrangement joins TRBV20-1 to TRBJ1-5; D remains ambiguous. The CDR3 loop spans 13 amino acids. V gave up 3 bases and J gave up 5 bases, with 11 bases separating them. Germline V gives CDR1 DFQATT, CDR2 SNEGSKA (reference sequence). The DNA of the CDR3 is TGCAGTGCTAGTCGGCAGGAAGATCAGCCCCAGCATTTT. This translates into CSASRQEDQPQHF.